These 21 T cell receptor delta chains were all obtained from the same sample, sequenced in a study of γδ T cells in repeated Plasmodium falciparum infection. Vgamma9/Vdelta2+ and Vdelta2-negative gammadelta T cells were flow-sorted from PBMC for bulk sequencing. TCRdb re-processed the multiplex PCR reads via CATT. The repertoire consists of about 51,000 delta-chain clones, with roughly 2% occurring once and the leading ten covering around 22%. Specimen: gamma-delta T cells from blood. Receptors were obtained from a pool of human donors (malaria-infected and uninfected, not separated).

A few counts support this clone. The amino acid sequence in TCRdb belongs to a much larger clone and departs from this DNA's translation at residues 4 and 16, likely a sequencing read error; the sequence shown is translated from the DNA. The chain is built from TRDV2 and TRDJ1; 11 bases match TRDD3. TCRdb is silent on the J gene; assignment here came from matching the DNA to germline. This CDR3 is 24 amino acids long. The germline V gene encodes CDR1 GEAIGNYY and CDR2 EKD. The CDR3 here is CACGTVIPYSDWGIGANYTDKLIF. In DNA, the CDR3 is TGTGCCTGTGGCACCGTTATCCCTTACTCAGACTGGGGGATAGGAGCGAATTACACCGATAAACTCATCTTT.

In regard to this clone: This sample includes further DNA sequences coding for the same CDR3. V usage is TRDV2 and J usage is TRDJ1; 8 bases are a match to TRDD3. No J gene was available from TCRdb, and it was assigned here by a germline match of the DNA. The CDR3 contains 18 residues. CDR1 is GEAIGNYY, CDR2 EKD, per germline. V lost 0 bases and J lost 0; bases outside the gene matches: 11. DNA of the CDR3: TGTGCCTGTGACACCGGGAAGGGTCTACTGGGGGACACCGATAAACTCATCTTT. Translation: CACDTGKGLLGDTDKLIF.

This clone showed up many times. A read error likely explains why the TCRdb protein, taken from a much larger clone, differs from this DNA's translation at residue 5; the protein shown is translated from the DNA. The CDR3 DNA sequence: TGTGCCTGTGGGACAGGGGGGATACGTTGGTGCACCGATAAACTCATCTTT. This encodes CACGTGGIRWCTDKLIF. The V call is TRDV2, the J call TRDJ1, with 10 bases aligning to TRDD3. The J gene was not available in TCRdb and was assigned here by matching the DNA to germline segments. V was clipped by 5 bases and J by 1 base; unmatched bases: 12. Germline CDR1 reads GEAIGNYY; CDR2 reads EKD. The CDR3 extends over 17 amino acids.

Comment on this clone: This DNA translates differently at residue 15 from the TCRdb protein, which is that of a much larger clone; a read error is likely, and the protein shown is the DNA's own translation. Here the V gene is TRDV1, but the J gene went uncalled; the table's TRDD3 call for D was not verified on the DNA. Germline V gene lookup returns CDR1 TSWWSYY and CDR2 QGS. There are 17 residues in the CDR3. CDR3 residues: CALGEGYPMLYTDKHIF. The CDR3 DNA is TGTGCTCTTGGGGAAGGCTATCCAATGCTCTACACCGATAAACACATCTTT.

This clone was picked up a small number of times. The mismatch at residue 18 between this DNA's translation and the TCRdb protein of a much larger clone likely reflects a read error; the protein shown is translated from the DNA. CDR3 nucleotides: TGTGCTCTCGGGGAACTTCAGGTCCGGGGATGCCCCTATTACACCGATAAACACATCTTT. It is translated as CALGELQVRGCPYYTDKHIF. V and J are TRDV1 and TRDJ1; maybe TRDD3 (6 bases). The CDR3 is made up of 20 amino acids. Looked up from germline, CDR1 is TSWWSYY and CDR2 is QGS.

Many counts were recorded for this clone. The protein TCRdb lists belongs to a much larger clone and differs from this DNA's translation at residue 13, which points to a read error; the protein shown is made from the DNA. This chain links TRAV14/DV4 with TRDJ1, with 10 bases matching TRDD3. This CDR3 has 16 amino acids. Per germline, CDR1 TSDPSYG and CDR2 QGSYDQQN (reference sequence). In DNA form, the CDR3 reads TGTGCAATTCGCCGTACTGGGGGATTCGAAACCGATAGACTCATCTTT. It codes for CAIRRTGGFETDRLIF.

This clone was observed at least ten times. This likely stems from a read error, as it lies one base from a far larger clone. This sample includes further DNA sequences coding for the same CDR3. The chain's CDR3 is CACDTVEGIRDKLIF. The CDR3 nucleotides are TGTGCCTGTGACACCGTGGAGGGGATACGGGATAAGCTCATCTTT. The J gene was not called, though the V gene is TRDV2; the listed D gene, TRDD3, was not tested against the DNA. The CDR3 contains 15 residues. CDR1 and CDR2 from the germline V gene are GEAIGNYY and EKD.

This clone was detected ten times or more. A far larger clone lies a single base away; this is likely a read error. Other DNA sequences from this sample encode an identical CDR3 as well. V and J are TRDV2 and TRDJ1; the D is unclear. No J segment appears in TCRdb, so it was assigned here by matching the sequence to germline. Trimming cost V 6 bases and J 5 bases, with 12 bases left between them. CDR1 and CDR2 (germline): GEAIGNYY, EKD. This CDR3 has 12 residues. In DNA, the CDR3 is TGTGCCTGTACCCAGGCTACTGATAAACTCATCTTT. Translation gives CACTQATDKLIF.

In its sample, this clone was seen a few times. A far more abundant clone sits one base away, making this likely a read error. This sample also contains other DNA sequences that code for the same CDR3. The CDR3 nucleotides are TGTGCTCTTGGGGTCAAACGAACTGCTGGGGGATACGGGCCCCAATGGAGGACAGCACAACTTTTCTTT. It codes for CALGVKRTAGGYGPQWRTAQLFF. V gene TRDV1 was called; the J gene was not; no DNA check was done on the table's D call, TRDD3. This CDR3 is built from 23 residues. Germline CDR1 TSWWSYY, CDR2 QGS.

Points on this clone: This DNA translates differently at residue 16 from the TCRdb protein, which is that of a much larger clone; a read error is likely, and the protein shown is the DNA's own translation. The chain carries TRDV2 and TRDJ1, with 13 bases that match TRDD3. No J gene is reported in TCRdb; it was inferred here by comparing the DNA with germline. V was pared by 0 bases and J by 0 bases, with 21 bases of the junction left unmatched. Germline CDR1 is GEAIGNYY and CDR2 is EKD. This CDR3 has 23 amino acids. The chain's CDR3 is CACDTVKGQILGDTDKYTDKLIF. The DNA for the CDR3 is TGTGCCTGTGACACCGTAAAAGGTCAGATACTGGGGGATACGGACAAGTACACCGATAAACTCATCTTT.

A note on this clone: The protein in TCRdb stems from a much larger clone and differs at residue 9 from this DNA's translation, likely a read error; here the protein is translated from the DNA. Here the CDR3 DNA reads TGTGCCTTTACGAGGGCCGACTACAAACACTGGGGGATACCAGGGGCCGATAAACTCATCTTT. Translation gives CAFTRADYKHWGIPGADKLIF. V and J are TRDV3 and TRDJ1; 12 bases match TRDD3. Trimming at V came to 1 base and at J to 3 bases, leaving 24 bases not matched to a gene. The CDR3 contains 21 residues. Per the germline V gene, CDR1 is TVYSNPD and CDR2 is GDNSRS (reference sequence).

This clone was found many times. TCRdb attributes to this sequence the protein of a much larger clone, which differs from the DNA translation at residue 6; a read error is likely, and the protein displayed is translated from the DNA. This sequence joins TRDV2 and TRDJ1, with D perhaps TRDD3 (5 bases). In the absence of a J gene in TCRdb, the DNA was matched to germline to assign it here. Trimming stripped 0 bases from V and 6 bases from J, with 10 bases between. Germline V CDR1 and CDR2: GEAIGNYY, EKD. The CDR3 runs 13 residues. The DNA for the CDR3 is TGTGCCTGTGACACCGCAGGGGACCATAAACTCATCTTT. Translating gives CACDTAGDHKLIF.

The chain links TRDV1 to TRDJ1, with TRDD3 identical over 12 bases. No J gene is reported in TCRdb; it was inferred here by comparing the DNA with germline. CDR1 is TSWWSYY, CDR2 QGS, per germline. V lost 1 base to trimming and J lost 0 bases; unmatched junction nucleotides: 27. The CDR3 runs 25 residues. This CDR3 reads CALGEPPRPSLLYWGIPRYTDKLIF. CDR3 nucleotide sequence: TGTGCTCTTGGGGAACCTCCCAGACCCTCCCTCTTATACTGGGGGATACCCCGGTACACCGATAAACTCATCTTT.

The J gene is TRDJ1, the V gene TRDV1, with 9 bases lining up with TRDD3. TCRdb does not report a J gene; here it was assigned by matching the DNA to germline references. J lost 5 bases, V lost 5 bases, and 27 bases had no gene match. Germline-derived CDR1 and CDR2 are TSWWSYY and QGS. The CDR3 runs 21 residues. CDR3: CALGWFLHYTGGYRRGDKLIF. In nucleotides, the CDR3 is TGTGCTCTTGGGTGGTTCCTACACTACACAGGGGGATACAGGAGGGGAGATAAACTCATCTTT.

This clone was seen once. This chain connects TRDV3 to TRDJ1; 13 nucleotides align to TRDD3. TCRdb is silent on the J gene; assignment here came from matching the DNA to germline. The CDR3 consists of 17 residues. CDR1 is TVYSNPD and CDR2 is GDNSRS in the germline V gene (reference sequence). With 2 bases clipped from V and 1 base from J, the junction kept 10 bases outside the gene matches. In nucleotides, the CDR3 is TGTGCCTTTGGAGGGCTTTACTGGGGGATACGCACCGATAAACTCATCTTT. This sequence encodes CAFGGLYWGIRTDKLIF.

This clone has only a few counts. The translation of this DNA and the TCRdb protein of a much larger clone differ at residue 5, probably owing to a read error; the protein shown here is translated from the DNA. The chain couples TRDV1 to TRDJ1; 11 bases fit TRDD3. TCRdb leaves out the J gene; it was filled in here by matching the DNA to germline. The germline gives CDR1 TSWWSYY, CDR2 QGS. This CDR3 spans 23 amino acids. The CDR3 DNA is TGTGCTCTTGGGAAACTAGTTGTGCCTACCGACTGGGGGATAATTCTTGACACCGATAAACTCATCTTT. As protein: CALGKLVVPTDWGIILDTDKLIF.

This clone was counted many times. A read error is likely here: a far larger clone is one base away. This CDR3 is also generated by other DNA sequences in the sample. The J gene is uncalled and the V gene is TRDV3. The V gene's germline CDR1 is TVYSNPD and CDR2 GDNSRS (reference sequence). The CDR3 loop spans 14 amino acids. The CDR3 region has the DNA TGTGCCTTTACGTATCCCCAATACACCGATAAACTCATCTTC. Its protein product is CAFTYPQYTDKLIF.

This clone was detected only a few times. A far larger clone is a single base away, which makes a read error likely. The sample has other DNA sequences that encode this CDR3 too. This CDR3 is CATCRGGYASGLIF. CDR3 bases: TGTGCTACCTGCCGTGGAGGATACGCGTCTGGACTCATCTTT. V gene TRDV3 combines with J gene TRDJ1; 7 bases are shared with TRDD3. The J gene is not listed in TCRdb, so it was assigned here from a DNA match to germline. Germline lookup yields CDR1 TVYSNPD and CDR2 GDNSRS (reference sequence). This CDR3 spans 14 amino acids.

This clone occurred a few times. TCRdb pairs this DNA with a much larger clone's protein that differs at residue 14, likely a read error; the protein shown was translated from the DNA. The chain combines TRDV3 with TRDJ1, with a tentative D call TRDD3 (9 bases). TCRdb carries no J gene annotation; the J gene was assigned here by matching the DNA with germline. Deletions cut 2 bases from V and 2 bases from J, with 36 bases between. Germline V lookup: CDR1 TVYSNPD, CDR2 GDNSRS (reference sequence). This CDR3 has 21 amino acids. CDR3 loop: CAFLSASYFFTGGLLTDKLIF. Written as DNA, the CDR3 is TGTGCCTTTCTCTCAGCTTCCTACTTCTTCACTGGGGGACTCCTTACCGATAAACTCATCTTT.

This clone was counted many times. A far larger clone is only one base removed, so a read error is likely. This chain links TRDV2 with TRDJ1; TRDD3 matches at 7 bases. CDR3 length: 20 amino acids. Per germline, CDR1 GEAIGNYY and CDR2 EKD. Trimming took 1 base from V and 3 from J; bases not matched to a gene: 22. The CDR3 DNA follows: TGTGCCTGTGACACAATAGAAAAGAGGGGGACTGGGGATTCCGCCGATAAACTCATCTTT. Protein product: CACDTIEKRGTGDSADKLIF.

This clone was observed a handful of times. The translation of this DNA and the TCRdb protein of a much larger clone differ at residue 20, probably owing to a read error; the protein shown here is translated from the DNA. Here the V gene is TRDV2, but the J gene went uncalled; the D call of TRDD3 is as the table states it, not checked on the DNA. The germline V gene encodes CDR1 GEAIGNYY and CDR2 EKD. This CDR3 spans 22 amino acids. This CDR3 reads CACDTVSLGETNGVWDTRQVFF. The CDR3, as DNA: TGTGCCTGTGACACCGTGTCCCTGGGGGAGACAAACGGGGTCTGGGACACCCGACAGGTGTTTTTC.